This is a list of T cell receptor beta chains from one sample in a study of response to subunit inactivated influenza vaccine. TCRdb analysed the RT-PCR reads with MiXCR anew, one entry per CDR3 protein. The sample lists over 400,000 distinct CDR3 sequences, around 13% seen once, with around 14% in the top ten. This specimen was PBMCs from blood, taken more than 35 days after vaccination. The receptors here all came from a man between 50 and 59 years old who received an inactivated influenza vaccine. Each CDR3 is given with its conserved first and last residue. Fields, in order: CDR3 DNA, CDR3 protein, clone size, D gene, J gene, CDR3 length, V gene. D genes are given only for firm matches. Expanded clones are given a class, and other clones once, few, many or no size at all.

cdr3_nt: TGCAGCGTTGATCGGGGGGGAACCGGGGAGCTGTTTTTT
cdr3_aa: CSVDRGGTGELFF
clone_size: many
d_call: TRBD2
j_call: TRBJ2-2
cdr3_length: 13
v_call: TRBV29-1

cdr3_nt: TGTGCCAGCAGTAAAAACTTCGGGACTGTGCCAGGCGAGCAGTACTTC
cdr3_aa: CASSKNFGTVPGEQYF
clone_size: NA
d_call: NA
j_call: TRBJ2-7
cdr3_length: 16
v_call: TRBV6-1

cdr3_nt: TGCGCCAGCAGTGAGTTGTCAAGGGGCAATCAGCCCCAGCATTTT
cdr3_aa: CASSELSRGNQPQHF
clone_size: few
d_call: NA
j_call: TRBJ1-5
cdr3_length: 15
v_call: TRBV10-2

cdr3_nt: TGTGCCAGCAGTCCTATTGGGAACTACGAGCAGTACTTC
cdr3_aa: CASSPIGNYEQYF
clone_size: many
d_call: NA
j_call: TRBJ2-7
cdr3_length: 13
v_call: TRBV12-3/TRBV12-4

cdr3_nt: TGTGCCAGCAGTAGCCCGCAGGGTGACACCGGGGAGCTGTTTTTT
cdr3_aa: CASSSPQGDTGELFF
clone_size: many
d_call: NA
j_call: TRBJ2-2
cdr3_length: 15
v_call: TRBV6-1

cdr3_nt: TGTGCCAGCAGCCACGGTCGATTGCTCCAAGAGACCCAGTACTTC
cdr3_aa: CASSHGRLLQETQYF
clone_size: NA
d_call: NA
j_call: TRBJ2-5
cdr3_length: 15
v_call: TRBV3-1

cdr3_nt: TGTGCCAGCAGTTACTCCCCGGTGACAGCTGAGCAGTTCTTC
cdr3_aa: CASSYSPVTAEQFF
clone_size: NA
d_call: NA
j_call: TRBJ2-1
cdr3_length: 14
v_call: TRBV6-5

cdr3_nt: TGTGCCAGCAGTTACTCGATGGGGGCCACGCTCTACAATGAGCAGTTCTTC
cdr3_aa: CASSYSMGATLYNEQFF
clone_size: few
d_call: NA
j_call: TRBJ2-1
cdr3_length: 17
v_call: TRBV6-2/TRBV6-3

cdr3_nt: TGTGCCAGCAGTTTAGAGCGGAGTAGCACAGATACGCAGTATTTT
cdr3_aa: CASSLERSSTDTQYF
clone_size: many
d_call: NA
j_call: TRBJ2-3
cdr3_length: 15
v_call: TRBV28

cdr3_nt: TGCAGTGCCACCCTAGCGGGGGGGAAGAAGACCCAGTACTTC
cdr3_aa: CSATLAGGKKTQYF
clone_size: NA
d_call: TRBD2
j_call: TRBJ2-5
cdr3_length: 14
v_call: TRBV20-1

cdr3_nt: TGCAGTGCTAGAGATTTCCAGCGGGGGGTGGCCGGGGAGCTGTTTTTT
cdr3_aa: CSARDFQRGVAGELFF
clone_size: NA
d_call: TRBD2
j_call: TRBJ2-2
cdr3_length: 16
v_call: TRBV20-1

cdr3_nt: TGTGCCAGCGAAGGACTGAACGAGCAGTACTTC
cdr3_aa: CASEGLNEQYF
clone_size: few
d_call: NA
j_call: TRBJ2-7
cdr3_length: 11
v_call: TRBV28

cdr3_nt: TGCAGTGCTAGGACCATACTGGCCGAGCAGTACTTC
cdr3_aa: CSARTILAEQYF
clone_size: NA
d_call: NA
j_call: TRBJ2-7
cdr3_length: 12
v_call: TRBV20-1

cdr3_nt: TGCAGCGTTGGTGGGCACACCGGGGAGCTGTTTTTT
cdr3_aa: CSVGGHTGELFF
clone_size: many
d_call: NA
j_call: TRBJ2-2
cdr3_length: 12
v_call: TRBV29-1

cdr3_nt: TGTGCCAGCACTCCCCACGGGCAGGGGGGGGGTGAGCAGTTCTTC
cdr3_aa: CASTPHGQGGGEQFF
clone_size: NA
d_call: NA
j_call: TRBJ2-1
cdr3_length: 15
v_call: TRBV6-1

cdr3_nt: TGTGCCACCAGCAGAGATCTTACAGGGATCTATGGCTACACCTTC
cdr3_aa: CATSRDLTGIYGYTF
clone_size: NA
d_call: NA
j_call: TRBJ1-2
cdr3_length: 15
v_call: TRBV15

cdr3_nt: TGTGCCAGCGTAAGGGGTGTCCCTAGCACAGATACGCAGTATTTT
cdr3_aa: CASVRGVPSTDTQYF
clone_size: NA
d_call: NA
j_call: TRBJ2-3
cdr3_length: 15
v_call: TRBV7-2

cdr3_nt: TGTGCCAGCAGTACCCTTCAGAACTATGGCTACACCTTC
cdr3_aa: CASSTLQNYGYTF
clone_size: many
d_call: NA
j_call: TRBJ1-2
cdr3_length: 13
v_call: TRBV28

cdr3_nt: TGCAGTGCTAGGAGGGACAGGGGGCCGGAGACCCAGTACTTC
cdr3_aa: CSARRDRGPETQYF
clone_size: many
d_call: TRBD1
j_call: TRBJ2-5
cdr3_length: 14
v_call: TRBV20-1

cdr3_nt: TGTGCCAGCAGCATTGGGGCGGGAGTCCCAGATACGCAGTATTTT
cdr3_aa: CASSIGAGVPDTQYF
clone_size: NA
d_call: TRBD2
j_call: TRBJ2-3
cdr3_length: 15
v_call: TRBV7-8

cdr3_nt: TGTGCCAGCAGCTCGGCCTCGGGACAGGGGTCCCAGCCCCAGCATTTT
cdr3_aa: CASSSASGQGSQPQHF
clone_size: NA
d_call: TRBD1
j_call: TRBJ1-5
cdr3_length: 16
v_call: TRBV7-9

cdr3_nt: TGCAGTGCTAGAACGACTTCTAGCGGGAGCTATGAGCAGTTCTTC
cdr3_aa: CSARTTSSGSYEQFF
clone_size: NA
d_call: TRBD2
j_call: TRBJ2-1
cdr3_length: 15
v_call: TRBV20-1

cdr3_nt: TGTGCCAGCAGCTCGAGCTTAGGGGGGGAGACCTACAATGAGCAGTTCTTC
cdr3_aa: CASSSSLGGETYNEQFF
clone_size: few
d_call: NA
j_call: TRBJ2-1
cdr3_length: 17
v_call: TRBV7-6

cdr3_nt: TGTGCCAGCAGTTTCAGGATTAGTACAGATACGCAGTATTTT
cdr3_aa: CASSFRISTDTQYF
clone_size: NA
d_call: NA
j_call: TRBJ2-3
cdr3_length: 14
v_call: TRBV12-3/TRBV12-4

cdr3_nt: TGCGCCAGCAGCCACGGACAGGGAGGGTTCTACTTC
cdr3_aa: CASSHGQGGFYF
clone_size: NA
d_call: NA
j_call: TRBJ2-7
cdr3_length: 12
v_call: TRBV5-1

cdr3_nt: TGCAGTGCTCGATTATGGACTAGCGGGTCCACAGATACGCAGTATTTT
cdr3_aa: CSARLWTSGSTDTQYF
clone_size: NA
d_call: TRBD2
j_call: TRBJ2-3
cdr3_length: 16
v_call: TRBV20-1

cdr3_nt: TGTGCCAGCAGCCCCCCCCTGCAGGGGGCCATCTACGAGCAGTACTTC
cdr3_aa: CASSPPLQGAIYEQYF
clone_size: few
d_call: TRBD1
j_call: TRBJ2-7
cdr3_length: 16
v_call: TRBV5-5

cdr3_nt: TGTGCCAGCAGTTTTACAGGGAGTCAGCCCCAGCATTTT
cdr3_aa: CASSFTGSQPQHF
clone_size: many
d_call: NA
j_call: TRBJ1-5
cdr3_length: 13
v_call: TRBV12-3/TRBV12-4

cdr3_nt: TGCAGTGCCTACGGACTAGTCTCTACAGATACGCAGTATTTT
cdr3_aa: CSAYGLVSTDTQYF
clone_size: NA
d_call: TRBD2
j_call: TRBJ2-3
cdr3_length: 14
v_call: TRBV20-1

cdr3_nt: TGTGCCAGCAGTATAGGGCAGGGAGAACCCCTCCACTTT
cdr3_aa: CASSIGQGEPLHF
clone_size: NA
d_call: NA
j_call: TRBJ1-6
cdr3_length: 13
v_call: TRBV12-3/TRBV12-4

cdr3_nt: TGTGCCACCAGCGGAGGACGGAGCTCCTATAATTCACCCCTCCACTTT
cdr3_aa: CATSGGRSSYNSPLHF
clone_size: NA
d_call: NA
j_call: TRBJ1-6
cdr3_length: 16
v_call: TRBV15

cdr3_nt: TGTGCCAGCAGTTACTCCGGACAGGGTAGGACTGAAGCTTTCTTT
cdr3_aa: CASSYSGQGRTEAFF
clone_size: NA
d_call: TRBD1
j_call: TRBJ1-1
cdr3_length: 15
v_call: TRBV6-2/TRBV6-3

cdr3_nt: TGCGCCAGCAAGGGGACAGGGGCCGAGCAGTACTTC
cdr3_aa: CASKGTGAEQYF
clone_size: few
d_call: TRBD1
j_call: TRBJ2-7
cdr3_length: 12
v_call: TRBV5-1

cdr3_nt: TGTGCCACCAGTGATCATAGACAGGACCAAGAGACCCAGTACTTC
cdr3_aa: CATSDHRQDQETQYF
clone_size: NA
d_call: NA
j_call: TRBJ2-5
cdr3_length: 15
v_call: TRBV24-1

cdr3_nt: TGTGCCAGCAGTTACGCGGGACAGCTGGATTCACCCCTCCACTTT
cdr3_aa: CASSYAGQLDSPLHF
clone_size: NA
d_call: TRBD1
j_call: TRBJ1-6
cdr3_length: 15
v_call: TRBV6-5

cdr3_nt: TGTGCCAGCAATACTGGAACCCGCTACGAGCAGTACTTC
cdr3_aa: CASNTGTRYEQYF
clone_size: few
d_call: NA
j_call: TRBJ2-7
cdr3_length: 13
v_call: TRBV21-1

cdr3_nt: TGTGCCACCAGTGATTACGACAGAATCTACGAGCAGTACTTC
cdr3_aa: CATSDYDRIYEQYF
clone_size: few
d_call: NA
j_call: TRBJ2-7
cdr3_length: 14
v_call: TRBV24-1

cdr3_nt: TGCAGTGCGGAGACCCCCGGTGGCGGGAGGATTTACGAGCAGTACTTC
cdr3_aa: CSAETPGGGRIYEQYF
clone_size: many
d_call: TRBD2
j_call: TRBJ2-7
cdr3_length: 16
v_call: TRBV20-1

cdr3_nt: TGTGCCAGCAGCTTTATAGCGGGAGAGGGGCCCTACAATGAGCAGTTCTTC
cdr3_aa: CASSFIAGEGPYNEQFF
clone_size: few
d_call: TRBD2
j_call: TRBJ2-1
cdr3_length: 17
v_call: TRBV5-6

cdr3_nt: TGTGCCAGCAGGTCAGGGGACGACTATGGCTACACCTTC
cdr3_aa: CASRSGDDYGYTF
clone_size: NA
d_call: NA
j_call: TRBJ1-2
cdr3_length: 13
v_call: TRBV12-3/TRBV12-4

cdr3_nt: TGTGCCAGCAGCTTAGCGCGTGGGACAGGGCTAACAGATACGCAGTATTTT
cdr3_aa: CASSLARGTGLTDTQYF
clone_size: NA
d_call: TRBD1
j_call: TRBJ2-3
cdr3_length: 17
v_call: TRBV7-2

cdr3_nt: TGTGCCAGCAGTCACCGGACAGGGGGCCGTTACGAGCAGTACTTC
cdr3_aa: CASSHRTGGRYEQYF
clone_size: few
d_call: TRBD1
j_call: TRBJ2-7
cdr3_length: 15
v_call: TRBV28

cdr3_nt: TGTGCCAGCAGGGGAGGGAGGGATGAGCAGTTCTTC
cdr3_aa: CASRGGRDEQFF
clone_size: NA
d_call: TRBD2
j_call: TRBJ2-1
cdr3_length: 12
v_call: TRBV7-9

cdr3_nt: TGTGCCAGCAGTTTAGGGGGGGCCTTGTATCAGCCCCAGCATTTT
cdr3_aa: CASSLGGALYQPQHF
clone_size: NA
d_call: NA
j_call: TRBJ1-5
cdr3_length: 15
v_call: TRBV27

cdr3_nt: TGTGCCAGCAGCTCCCCCCTTGTGGGCACCGGGGAGCTGTTTTTT
cdr3_aa: CASSSPLVGTGELFF
clone_size: once
d_call: NA
j_call: TRBJ2-2
cdr3_length: 15
v_call: TRBV7-9

cdr3_nt: TGTGCCAGCAGCACCGGGACTAGCGGATGGGGGGAGCTGTTTTTT
cdr3_aa: CASSTGTSGWGELFF
clone_size: many
d_call: TRBD2
j_call: TRBJ2-2
cdr3_length: 15
v_call: TRBV6-1

cdr3_nt: TGTGCCAGCAGCCCGGGACGGCACTCTGGGGCCAACGTCCTGACTTTC
cdr3_aa: CASSPGRHSGANVLTF
clone_size: NA
d_call: NA
j_call: TRBJ2-6
cdr3_length: 16
v_call: TRBV12-3/TRBV12-4

cdr3_nt: TGCAGTGCTAGCGGCGTTAATGAAAAACTGTTTTTT
cdr3_aa: CSASGVNEKLFF
clone_size: many
d_call: NA
j_call: TRBJ1-4
cdr3_length: 12
v_call: TRBV20-1